The 8 T cell receptor beta chains presented below share a single source sample, sequenced in a study of shared clonotypes between healthy human individuals. The protocol was immunoSEQ multiplex PCR, while the TCRdb copy is restricted to in-frame clones and leaves out a portion. Seen here are about 2.4 million clones, around nine tenths observed once, and the top ten hold roughly 0.13%. The sample taken for sequencing was naive CD4+ T cells sorted from blood. Sample subset: CD45RA+ positively selected. The receptors stem from a man younger than 35 in good health.

J is TRBJ2-2 and V is TRBV6-1, with a possible D match to TRBD2 (5 bases). Germline lookup yields CDR1 MNHNS and CDR2 SASEGT. V dropped 6 bases and J dropped 2 bases, with 10 bases sitting between them. The CDR3 sequence is 14 residues long. This CDR3 reads CASRRAGNTGELFF. The CDR3 nucleotides are TGTGCCAGCAGGAGGGCAGGCAACACCGGGGAGCTGTTTTTT.

This clone showed up just once. CDR3 protein: CATSTYSGASYNEQFF. CDR3 bases: TGTGCCACCAGCACCTATAGCGGGGCCTCCTACAATGAGCAGTTCTTC. The chain joins TRBV15 to TRBJ2-1, with TRBD2 identical over 8 bases. The germline V gene encodes CDR1 LNHNV and CDR2 YYDKDF (reference sequence). CDR3 length equals 16 residues. Trimming at V came to 4 bases and at J to 0 bases, leaving 5 bases not matched to a gene. The entire variable domain, with the rest obtained from reference TRBV15 and TRBJ2-1, is as follows: DAMVIQNPRYQVTQFGKPVTLSCSQTLNHNVMYWYQQKSSQAPKLLFHYYDKDFNNEADTPDNFQSRRPNTSFCFLDIRSPGLGDTAMYLCATSTYSGASYNEQFFGPGTRLTVL.

V and J are TRBV5-1 and TRBJ2-7, with D possibly being TRBD1 (5 bases). This CDR3 has 15 residues. V lost 5 bases, J lost 0 bases, and 15 bases lay in between. Looked up from germline, CDR1 is SGHRS and CDR2 is YFSETQ. This CDR3 reads CASSRVQVPSYEQYF. CDR3 DNA sequence: TGCGCCAGCAGTCGAGTACAGGTTCCCTCCTACGAGCAGTACTTC. Full variable domain (outside the CDR3, taken from reference TRBV5-1 and TRBJ2-7): KAGVTQTPRYLIKTRGQQVTLSCSPISGHRSVSWYQQTPGQGLQFLFEYFSETQRNKGNFPGRFSGRQFSNSRSEMNVSTLELGDSALYLCASSRVQVPSYEQYFGPGTRLTVT.

The chain recombines TRBV18 with TRBJ2-5; no clear D. CDR3 size: 14 residues. Germline V gives CDR1 KGHSH, CDR2 LQKENI. Trimming took 3 bases from V and 5 from J, leaving 13 bases between them. In nucleotides, the CDR3 is TGTGCCAGCTCACCTCCCGTTAGACCCGAGACCCAGTACTTC. Amino acids: CASSPPVRPETQYF. The full variable domain, with the rest looked up from reference TRBV18 and TRBJ2-5, is NAGVMQNPRHLVRRRGQEARLRCSPMKGHSHVYWYRQLPEEGLKFMVYLQKENIIDESGMPKERFSAEFPKEGPSILRIQQVVRGDSAAYFCASSPPVRPETQYFGPGTRLLVL.

This clone is a singleton in its sample. The chain combines TRBV20-1 with TRBJ2-4; D unclear. The V end lost 7 bases, the J end lost 8 bases, and 9 bases lay between the germline ends. CDR1 is DFQATT, CDR2 SNEGSKA, per germline (reference sequence). This CDR3 region has 10 residues. CDR3 nucleotides: TGCAGTGGAAGGAAGGACATTCAGTACTTC. Its translation: CSGRKDIQYF.

The chain joins TRBV6-1 to TRBJ2-7; 7 bases are a match to TRBD2. The CDR3 is 15 residues long. V gave up 4 bases and J gave up 3 bases; unmatched junction bases: 9. Germline loops: CDR1 MNHNS, CDR2 SASEGT. The CDR3 DNA reads TGTGCCAGCAGTGGGGATTCCCGCGGGGGCTACGAGCAGTACTTC. Residues: CASSGDSRGGYEQYF.

The chain combines TRBV19 with TRBJ1-2; 7 bases are shared with TRBD1. The ends lost 5 bases at V and 4 bases at J; junction bases unmatched: 7. This CDR3 is 14 amino acids long. The germline V gene encodes CDR1 LNHDA and CDR2 SQIVND (reference sequence). CDR3 bases: TGTGCCAGTAGTCAGGGACAGCTCCGCTATGGCTACACCTTC. Encoded protein: CASSQGQLRYGYTF.

The chain couples TRBV5-1 to TRBJ2-7; 8 bases align to TRBD2. V trimming: 0 bases; J trimming: 6 bases; junction bases outside the gene matches: 11. This CDR3 has 16 amino acids. Germline V gene sequence: CDR1 SGHRS, CDR2 YFSETQ. The CDR3 nucleotides are TGCGCCAGCAGCTTGGCCCGCGCGGGGGGTCTCGTCGAGCAGTACTTC. This codes for CASSLARAGGLVEQYF.